This TCR beta chain was recorded in a study of T cells in Graves' hyperthyroidism and ophthalmopathy (dated by TCRdb to the late 2010s). Looking at the study overall: Peripheral blood was sampled at the time of initial diagnosis, prior to any treatment. TCR V-J signatures able to tell the groups apart were searched for in a discovery cohort of 100 patients, of whom roughly 42 had Graves' ophthalmopathy and under 65 had stable Graves' hyperthyroidism. Prospective prediction of ophthalmopathy was tested in an independent validation cohort of 18 to 20 hyperthyroidism patients and 15 to 17 patients who later progressed to ophthalmopathy. For training and testing, the approximately 92 patients in the discovery cohort were randomly divided in a 7:3 ratio. In roughly six Graves' hyperthyroidism patients, the study also compared T-cell repertoires from thyroid tissue with T-cell repertoires from blood. After blood sampling, hyperthyroidism patients were treated with methimazole at a starting dose of 30 mg daily, and ophthalmopathy patients were treated with high-dose intravenous methylprednisolone. TCR Vbeta CDR3 sequencing of some 140 peripheral blood samples (fewer than 45 ophthalmopathy, about 75 hyperthyroidism and some 17 progressor patients) is reported in the paper. The paper's findings and limits, for the study overall: In cross-validation, a model built on a 13 V-J signature told ophthalmopathy apart from stable hyperthyroidism with 87.88% sensitivity and about 81% specificity, and in testing the same model reached 80%/75%. In validation, the model predicted progression to ophthalmopathy a median of roughly 6.2 months before onset, with around 70% sensitivity and about 72% specificity. Most expanded thyroid clonotypes (frequency above 0.001) were also detected in blood, suggesting blood repertoires may reflect thyroid immune responses. Sample size was not statistically predetermined, and investigators were not blinded to group allocation.

From the germline V gene, CDR1 is MNHNS and CDR2 is SASEGT. Unmatched junction bases come to 10, with V trimmed by 7 bases and J by 6 bases. The CDR3 has 15 amino acids, counting the end cysteine and phenylalanine. Only the CDR3 part of the read is kept: 45 bases, read in frame from the first base. Comment on this clonotype: Its antigen specificity is not known. Within one base of it there is no much larger clone, and no base qualities were kept.

Ophthalmopathy patients had moderately to severely active disease, Clinical Activity Score of at least 3, NOSPECS grade of at least 4, and duration under 3 months. Patients with uncontrolled infections, other autoimmune diseases, pregnancy or lactation were excluded. Diagnoses were based on clinical symptoms, serum thyroxine and TRAb, thyroid ultrasound and orbital computed tomography. Ficoll-Paque density gradient centrifugation was used to isolate PBMCs from 10 ml of fresh peripheral blood. Trizol reagent was used to extract total RNA, and RNA quality was then checked on an Agilent 2100 Bioanalyzer. The TCR beta CDR3 regions were amplified from RNA transcripts. The first round of RT-PCR for the TCR CDR3 was performed with the HTBI primer set and the Qiagen OneStep RT-PCR kit. Libraries were constructed in a second round of multiplex PCR, after which size selection and purification were performed. Libraries were sequenced paired-end with 100 bp reads on an Illumina HiSeq2000. The source study handled its data this way. SOAPnuke was used to process the raw data, with reads discarded if the reads contained adapters or uncalled bases, had a mean Phred below 15, or lacked an exact constant-primer or identifier match. COPE v1.2.5 was used to merge high-quality paired reads, and clonotypes were defined as unique nucleotide sequences. MiTCR v1.1 was used to align the clonotypes against IMGT TRBV, TRBD and TRBJ reference segments. The analysis was restricted to V-J combinations with a frequency above 0.0001, which together covered just over 99% of the repertoires. The TCS score was defined as F50 (clonal expansion) divided by E x V (chaos), with BLOSUM62-based TCRdist calculated between CDR3 peptides within each V-J. Welch's t-statistics and random forest reduced roughly 530 V-J features to 13, which were used in a naive Bayes classifier (R e1071). TCRdb reran the public reads through fastp at Q25 and MiXCR, keeping productive beta chains. Identical CDR3 proteins give one entry, which carries the most common genes and DNA. None of the V and J calls come from the authors' own analysis; TCRdb made them. For this sample the table gives 300,000 to 400,000 distinct CDR3 sequences, of which around 13% were detected only once. 15% to 20% of the sample is taken by the ten largest.

The rearrangement joined TRBV6-1 to TRBJ2-1; 9 bases in the junction line up with TRBD1. This sequence originates from a young woman with Graves' ophthalmopathy. The specimen sequenced was blood. The DNA is as follows: TGTGCCAGCACTGGACGGGACAGGGTGGCCAATGAGCAGTTCTTC. Its amino acids are CASTGRDRVANEQFF.